The 9 T cell receptor beta chains reported below all come from one sample, sequenced in a study of blood T cell repertoires in COVID-19. Profiled with immunoSEQ multiplex PCR; TCRdb holds only in-frame clones, not every one. Of about 140,000 clones in the sample, 80% to 85% were seen once. Material for sequencing was PBMCs or T cells enriched from blood (not recorded which). The receptors were gathered from a middle-aged man with acute COVID-19.

The chain recombines TRBV6-5 with TRBJ1-1; D gene unclear. CDR3 length equals 14 residues. Germline CDR1 reads MNHEY; CDR2 reads SVGAGI. Trimming cost V 7 bases and J 1 base, with 13 bases left between them. The CDR3 here is CASKPWAGNTEAFF. The DNA of the CDR3 is TGTGCCAGCAAACCTTGGGCGGGGAACACTGAAGCTTTCTTT.

The V and J genes are TRBV30 and TRBJ2-7; 7 bases agree with TRBD2. The CDR3 runs 12 residues. With V trimmed by 0 bases and J by 7 bases, 3 bases remained unmatched. The germline V gene has CDR1 GTSNPN and CDR2 SVGIG (reference sequence). DNA for the CDR3: TGTGCCTGGAGTGTATGGGAGGGAGAGCAGTACTTC. Its protein product is CAWSVWEGEQYF.

The V and J genes are TRBV27 and TRBJ2-7, with D possibly being TRBD1 (6 bases). The CDR3 covers 13 residues. In germline, CDR1 is MNHEY, CDR2 SMNVEV (reference sequence). The V end was cut by 5 bases, the J end by 5 bases, with 13 bases between. CDR3 amino acids: CASSPDSPHEQYF. CDR3 nucleotides: TGTGCCAGCAGTCCGGACAGTCCCCACGAGCAGTACTTC.

The gene calls are TRBV28 and TRBJ2-7, with D perhaps TRBD1 (6 bases). Trimming removed 6 bases from V and 2 bases from J, with 20 bases in between. CDR1 and CDR2 (germline): MDHEN, SYDVKM. The CDR3 is 16 residues long. The CDR3 spells CASSLTRGQPTYEQYF. DNA for the CDR3: TGTGCCAGCAGCCTCACCAGGGGCCAACCAACCTACGAGCAGTACTTC.

The CDR3 protein is CASSLSTGLSINEQFF. In DNA form, the CDR3 reads TGTGCCAGCAGTTTATCCACAGGGCTTAGTATCAATGAGCAGTTCTTC. This sequence joins TRBV28 and TRBJ2-1; tentative D call: TRBD1 (6 bases). The V end lost 1 base, the J end lost 6 bases, and 16 bases lay between the germline ends. The CDR3 is made up of 16 amino acids. Germline V gene lookup returns CDR1 MDHEN and CDR2 SYDVKM.

The rearrangement joins TRBV5-1 to TRBJ2-2; D gene ambiguous. Trimming removed 2 bases from V and 1 base from J, with 15 bases in between. The length of the CDR3 is 17 residues. Germline V gives CDR1 SGHRS, CDR2 YFSETQ. The CDR3 protein is CASSLLVAGRNTGELFF. The CDR3, as DNA: TGCGCCAGCAGCTTATTAGTCGCTGGGCGGAACACCGGGGAGCTGTTTTTT.

The chain combines TRBV5-6 with TRBJ2-1; D gene unclear. CDR1 is SGHDT and CDR2 is YYEEEE in the germline V gene. The V end was cut by 1 base, the J end by 6 bases, with 14 bases between. CDR3 size: 15 residues. The CDR3 loop is CASSLFLTFFNEQFF. CDR3 coding DNA: TGTGCCAGCAGCTTGTTTCTCACTTTTTTCAATGAGCAGTTCTTC.

This clone was seen a single time. The CDR3 loop reads CASSLALVSTEAFF. CDR3 DNA sequence: TGTGCCAGCAGCTTAGCTCTGGTGAGCACTGAAGCTTTCTTT. The V gene is TRBV7-2, the J gene TRBJ1-1; D is uncertain. The germline CDR1 and CDR2 sequences are SGHTA and FQGNSA. This CDR3 comprises 14 residues. Trimming stripped 0 bases from V and 4 bases from J, with 9 bases between.

The V call is TRBV13, the J call TRBJ2-7; the match to TRBD2 covers 13 bases. Germline CDR1 and CDR2: PRHDT and FYEKMQ (reference sequence). Trimming cost V 4 bases and J 0 bases; bases outside gene matches: 18. The CDR3 length is 21 residues. Here the CDR3 DNA reads TGTGCCAGCAGCTCCGGGACTAGCGGGAATCTTCTCACGAGTAGCTCCTACGAGCAGTACTTC. It translates to CASSSGTSGNLLTSSSYEQYF. Together with reference TRBV13 and TRBJ2-7, the CDR3 gives the full variable domain: AAGVIQSPRHLIKEKRETATLKCYPIPRHDTVYWYQQGPGQDPQFLISFYEKMQSDKGSIPDRFSAQQFSDYHSELNMSSLELGDSALYFCASSSGTSGNLLTSSSYEQYFGPGTRLTVT.